A selection of T cell receptor beta chains follows, all from one sample in a study of blood T cell repertoires in COVID-19. Profiling relied on immunoSEQ multiplex PCR, and the TCRdb table lists in-frame clones only, not all of them. The table lists 140,000 or so clones, roughly 80% of them singletons. Sequenced material: peripheral blood. These receptors all stem from a human donor in a cohort sampled during active COVID-19. Both conserved end residues are part of each CDR3. Fields, in order: J gene, clone size, V gene, D gene, CDR3 protein, CDR3 DNA. D genes are given only for firm matches. The size field is filled for only some rows; it gives once, few, many or a size class.

>TRBJ2-5|NA|TRBV28|NA
CASSEQGIGTQYF
TGTGCCAGCAGTGAACAGGGAATTGGGACCCAGTACTTC
>TRBJ1-2|NA|TRBV20-1|NA
CSASSRQKNNYGYTF
TGCAGTGCTAGTAGTCGTCAGAAAAATAACTATGGCTACACCTTC
>TRBJ2-3|once|TRBV6-6|NA
CASSPGLLATDTQYF
TGTGCCAGCAGCCCGGGACTGCTAGCGACAGATACGCAGTATTTT
>TRBJ1-3|NA|TRBV10-3|NA
CAIRGPSGNTIYF
TGTGCCATCAGGGGGCCCTCTGGAAACACCATATATTTT
>TRBJ1-5|NA|TRBV28|NA
CASSLRDSNQPQHF
TGTGCCAGCAGTCTCAGGGATAGCAATCAGCCCCAGCATTTT
>TRBJ2-1|NA|TRBV27|NA
CASSLSRDTWYEQFF
TGTGCCAGCAGTTTATCTCGGGACACTTGGTATGAGCAGTTCTTC
>TRBJ2-1|once|TRBV6-6|TRBD1
CASRATPGQGSNEQFF
TGTGCCAGCAGGGCTACACCGGGACAGGGGTCCAATGAGCAGTTCTTC
>TRBJ2-7|NA|TRBV5-4|TRBD1
CASSLDRGTSYEQYF
TGTGCCAGCAGCTTGGACAGGGGGACCTCCTACGAGCAGTACTTC
>TRBJ1-1|NA|TRBV3-1/TRBV3-2|NA
CASSQELGRGIEAFF
TGTGCCAGCAGCCAAGAATTGGGGAGAGGGATTGAAGCTTTCTTT
>TRBJ1-2|few|TRBV6-5|NA
CASRLRYANYGYTF
TGTGCCAGCAGACTCCGGTATGCTAACTATGGCTACACCTTC
>TRBJ1-5|NA|TRBV28|TRBD1
CASSLGTVSNQPQHF
TGTGCCAGCAGTTTAGGGACAGTTAGCAATCAGCCCCAGCATTTT
>TRBJ1-1|NA|TRBV2|NA
CASSEGQEVEAFF
TGTGCCAGCAGTGAGGGCCAGGAGGTTGAAGCTTTCTTT
>TRBJ1-5|NA|TRBV28|NA
CASSSINQPQHF
TGTGCCAGCAGTTCCATTAATCAGCCCCAGCATTTT
>TRBJ1-2|NA|TRBV15|NA
CATTSYKDSYGYTF
TGTGCCACTACATCATATAAGGACAGCTATGGCTACACCTTC
>TRBJ2-1|NA|TRBV19|NA
CASIDNPSSYNEQFF
TGTGCCAGTATAGACAACCCGAGCTCCTACAATGAGCAGTTCTTC